This T cell receptor (beta chain) stems from a study of monozygotic twins with inflammatory bowel disease. Study-wide points: Clonotype overlap with others was lower in IBD patients than in healthy twins, a difference that was greatest with disease activity.

The input for each TCR library was around 3.5 ug of total RNA. Nested PCRs of approximately 16 and 10 cycles, two in total, were run on TCRalpha and TCRbeta cDNA. TCRdb re-called the 5' RACE reads; one entry per CDR3 protein, DNA not given. Its table records about 330,000 distinct CDR3 sequences. The CDR3 covers 13 residues. Germline V gives CDR1 SGHRS, CDR2 YFSETQ. On this clonotype itself: What it recognizes is unknown.

Material for sequencing was blood. The receptor was derived from a human donor with ulcerative colitis or Crohn's disease, or a healthy co-twin of an affected twin (not recorded which). This sequence joins TRBV5-1 and TRBJ1-1. The CDR3 spells CASSSLGNTEAFF. Complete variable domain (other parts from reference TRBV5-1 and TRBJ1-1): KAGVTQTPRYLIKTRGQQVTLSCSPISGHRSVSWYQQTPGQGLQFLFEYFSETQRNKGNFPGRFSGRQFSNSRSEMNVSTLELGDSALYLCASSSLGNTEAFFGQGTRLTVV.